These T cell receptor beta chains were read from a single sample in a study of blood T cell repertoires in COVID-19. The assay was immunoSEQ multiplex PCR, and TCRdb's table has in-frame clones only and misses some. Of more than 40,000 clones detected, less than 85% appear once; the ten largest clones hold about 2.5%. The sequenced sample was peripheral blood. Every receptor here comes from a man between 50 and 59 years old with acute or convalescent COVID-19. Each CDR3 is given with its conserved first and last residue. A D gene is named only where the DNA matches it firmly.

V	J	D	CDR3	DNA
TRBV6-1	TRBJ2-7	TRBD2	CASSEDPGGTYEQYF	TGTGCCAGCAGTGAAGACCCCGGGGGGACCTACGAGCAGTACTTC
TRBV9	TRBJ1-2	NA	CASNPGLQNYGYTF	TGTGCCAGCAACCCGGGACTGCAGAACTATGGCTACACCTTC
TRBV28	TRBJ2-7	TRBD2	CASSRGLAGGHYEQYF	TGTGCCAGCAGCCGAGGACTAGCGGGAGGCCATTACGAGCAGTACTTC
TRBV19	TRBJ2-1	NA	CASSIGGNEQFF	TGTGCCAGTAGTATCGGAGGCAATGAGCAGTTCTTC
TRBV5-4	TRBJ2-1	NA	CASSLSRGLSSYNEQFF	TGTGCCAGCAGCTTGAGTCGGGGACTGAGCTCCTACAATGAGCAGTTCTTC
TRBV3-1/TRBV3-2	TRBJ2-2	NA	CASSQGRDTGELFF	TGTGCCAGCAGCCAGGGCAGGGACACCGGGGAGCTGTTTTTT
TRBV11-2	TRBJ2-1	NA	CASSLVWDNELEQFF	TGTGCCAGCAGCTTAGTCTGGGACAATGAGTTAGAGCAGTTCTTC
TRBV7-7	TRBJ2-2	NA	CASSLGHGNTGELFF	TGTGCCAGCAGCTTAGGACACGGAAACACCGGGGAGCTGTTTTTT
TRBV4-1	TRBJ1-3	TRBD1	CASSPTGEYSGNTIYF	TGCGCCAGCAGCCCAACAGGGGAATATTCTGGAAACACCATATATTTT
TRBV5-5	TRBJ1-4	TRBD1	CASSMTGQKLFF	TGTGCCAGCAGCATGACAGGGCAAAAACTGTTTTTT